These T cell receptor beta chains were read from a single sample in a study of CXCR3-negative and CXCR3-positive naive CD8 T cells. After re-calling the 5' RACE reads, TCRdb lists one entry per CDR3 protein, DNA absent. The specimen's table records over 100,000 distinct CDR3 sequences. The material sequenced was naive CXCR3- CD8+ T cells from blood. These receptors all stem from a human donor in good health. Some clones in this sample may be carry-over from other donors' samples. The CDR3 runs from the conserved cysteine through the conserved F or W.

J: TRBJ2-3
V: TRBV12-3/TRBV12-4
CDR3: CASSRTSGSILDTQYF

J: TRBJ2-7
V: TRBV7-9
CDR3: CASSPSRAELYEQYF

J: TRBJ2-2
V: TRBV7-9
CDR3: CASSLMDTGELFF

J: TRBJ1-2
V: TRBV5-1
CDR3: CASSLEGNSGYTF

J: TRBJ1-1
V: TRBV9
CDR3: CASSVEGQANLNTEAFF

J: TRBJ2-7
V: TRBV7-3
CDR3: CASSPGEGCEQYF

J: TRBJ2-2
V: TRBV7-2
CDR3: CASSLASPAQGPLNTGELFF

J: TRBJ2-7
V: TRBV20-1
CDR3: CSARAWGSGGALEQYF

J: TRBJ1-1
V: TRBV9
CDR3: CASSVERDSTEAFF

J: TRBJ2-3
V: TRBV12-3/TRBV12-4
CDR3: CATGGQETDTQYF

J: TRBJ2-1
V: TRBV12-3/TRBV12-4
CDR3: CASSFEGQGPYNEQFF

J: TRBJ2-7
V: TRBV20-1
CDR3: CSARVGFEQYF

J: TRBJ1-1
V: TRBV5-1
CDR3: CASRGTATNTEAFF